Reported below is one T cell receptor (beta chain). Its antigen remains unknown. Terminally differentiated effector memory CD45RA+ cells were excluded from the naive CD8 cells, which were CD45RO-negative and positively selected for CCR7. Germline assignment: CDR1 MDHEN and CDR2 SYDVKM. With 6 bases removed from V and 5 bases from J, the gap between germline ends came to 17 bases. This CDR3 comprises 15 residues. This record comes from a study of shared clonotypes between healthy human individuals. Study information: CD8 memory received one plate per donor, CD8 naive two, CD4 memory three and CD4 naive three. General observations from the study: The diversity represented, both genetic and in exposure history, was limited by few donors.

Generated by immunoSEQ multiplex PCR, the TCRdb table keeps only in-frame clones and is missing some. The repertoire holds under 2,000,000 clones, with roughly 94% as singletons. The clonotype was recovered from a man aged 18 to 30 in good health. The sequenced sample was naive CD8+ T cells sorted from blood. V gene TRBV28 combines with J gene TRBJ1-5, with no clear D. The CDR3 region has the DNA TGTGCCAGCAGCACAAGAATCCAATTTGATCAGCCCCAGCATTTT. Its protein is CASSTRIQFDQPQHF. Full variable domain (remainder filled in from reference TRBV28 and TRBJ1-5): DVKVTQSSRYLVKRTGEKVFLECVQDMDHENMFWYRQDPGLGLRLIYFSYDVKMKEKGDIPEGYSVSREKKERFSLILESASTNQTSMYLCASSTRIQFDQPQHFGDGTRLSIL.